This T cell receptor (beta chain) was observed in a study of T cells after posttransplantation cyclophosphamide. As concerns this clone: Its cognate antigen is unknown.

Germline-derived CDR1 and CDR2 are SGHVS and FQNEAQ. There are 12 residues in the CDR3. Study conclusions and caveats: Blood and skin or GI T cell repertoires showed limited TRB overlap. TRB clonality was highly associated with recipient CMV seropositivity and reactivation.

TCRdb's copy holds only in-frame clones and misses some; the assay was immunoSEQ multiplex PCR. Here the sample spans roughly 9,200 clones, 85% to 90% being singletons. The V gene is TRBV7-8, the J gene TRBJ2-7, with TRBD1 as a possible D gene (5 bases). The sample was memory CD4+ T cells sorted from PBMCs. This sequence was found in a woman aged 60 to 75 in good health, CMV-negative, and a related stem cell transplant donor. The CDR3 bases are TGTGCCAGCAGCTTAGCGTCGTTGACAGAAGAAGTC. This translates into CASSLASLTEEV.